What follows describes a single T cell receptor beta chain. The antigen this receptor binds is unknown. Base qualities were left out, and no much larger clone turns up one base away. The sample carries other DNA sequences with the same CDR3. Via the germline V gene (reference sequence), CDR1 is LNHDA and CDR2 SQIVND. Its CDR3 holds 14 amino acids, cysteine through phenylalanine. The CDR3 DNA has 42 bases and is translated from base 1. V lost 3 bases and J lost 2 bases; the stretch between them is 10 bases long. This entry belongs to a study of shared clonotypes between healthy human individuals (dated by TCRdb to 2018 to 2021). Context from the whole study: A few men and two women, aged 18 to 49 years, made up the cohort. Leukapheresis yielded between about 0.85 and 10 billion PBMCs per donor. The study deeply sequenced blood TCR repertoires of several healthy adults to estimate repertoire size and the extent of clonotype sharing between individuals. For each donor, CD4 naive and CD4 memory were each given three plates, CD8 naive was given two plates, and CD8 memory was given one plate. To increase sequencing depth and limit assay-specific biases, different laboratories used diverse techniques to prepare libraries and sequence TCR repertoires.

Healthy HIV-negative adults with no recently reported acute infections or vaccinations were included as donors. Only Caucasian adults living in Nashville, Tennessee, USA were represented among the donors. CD4+ T cells were enriched by magnetic negative selection, after which naive cells were positively selected on CD45RA and the negative fraction was taken as the memory subset. Blood was collected by leukapheresis, and PBMCs were isolated by Ficoll-Histopaque density gradient centrifugation and then cryopreserved in liquid nitrogen vapor phase. Purity and quantity of every magnetically sorted T cell population were checked by analytical flow cytometry. Each sorted fraction had its genomic DNA isolated and then quantified by UV absorbance on a Nanodrop 2000c. Using the deep immunoSEQ assay, TCR CDR3 regions were amplified from genomic DNA by multiplex PCR. For each cell subset, the extracted genomic DNA was distributed evenly across all wells of several immunoSEQ 96-well plates, and each plate served as one replicate. For sorted subsets, approximately 210 ng of genomic DNA, equivalent to some 30,000 T cell genomes, went into each replicate PCR. Purified libraries were measured with a Qubit 3.0 fluorometer, size-checked on a Bioanalyzer 2100, and measured again with the KAPA Library Quantification kit. Every immunoSEQ 96-well plate was sequenced on a separate single-read 150-cycle Illumina NextSeq 550 flow cell. In the paper's pipeline: Because the immunoSEQ output held only junctional sequences and lacked quality scores, the filtering could not match the filtering applied to full-length reads. To assign V/J genes and CDR3, sequences were annotated using PyIR, a Python wrapper for IgBLAST v1.9, with IMGT germline references. Reads were filtered out if the reads had weak V/J assignments (E-value above 1e-6), no CDR3, stop codons, out-of-frame junctions, or ambiguous translated residues. V3J clonotypes were defined as sequences sharing an identical inferred V gene, J gene, and CDR3 amino acid sequence. Percentage overlap between repertoires was calculated by dividing the number of shared unique clonotypes by the size of the smaller repertoire. RTK rarefaction, the Chao1 estimator, and Recon v2.1 estimates of unobserved clonotypes were used to assess repertoire richness. Generation probabilities for all TCRbeta clonotypes obtained by the gDNA method from a handful of donors were computed using OLGA. Imported from immuneACCESS, the table was reduced by TCRdb to in-frame sequences with V and J called. These copies leave out some clones; in studies compared against another copy, an unresolved V gene accounts for under half, and the cause of the remainder is not known. That table supplies the V and J calls and clone size; D and trimming were determined from the DNA. This sample gives roughly 2.5 million clones in total; more than 80% of them show up just once. The top ten clonotypes cover over 0.12% of the sample.

The full study reports these points: Pairwise subsampling indicated that sequencing depth was expected to affect the degree of clonotype sharing among donors. Sampling was restricted to blood, and TCR repertoires in tissue are likely to differ from TCR repertoires in blood. Rarefaction of sorted-subset datasets indicated incomplete sequencing despite the large sequencing depth. Sharing across four donors was observed for approximately 4.6% of naive CD4, 3% to 3.5% of naive CD8, over 2% of memory CD4, and roughly 0.4% of memory CD8 clonotypes. Compared with non-shared clonotypes, the clonotypes found in all four sorted-subset donors had higher generation probabilities. The genetic and exposure-history diversity represented was limited by the small number of donors. Estimated clonotype richness was generally larger for naive than for memory subsets.

The chain is encoded by TRBV19 joined to TRBJ1-2, with no confidently assigned D gene. Sequenced material: naive CD4+ T cells sorted from blood. The sample's cell subset or site label, decoded: CD45RA+ positively selected. The sequence was collected from a man younger than 35 in good health. In nucleotide form, the sequence is TGTGCCAGTAGTATCGGCAGGACCAACTATGGCTACACCTTC. Its product reads: CASSIGRTNYGYTF.